Listed here are 20 T cell receptor beta chains from one sample, sequenced in a study of T cell repertoires in cytomegalovirus infection. Via MiXCR, TCRdb re-called the reads, giving one row per CDR3 protein. The sample shows approximately 500,000 distinct CDR3 sequences, roughly 12% of them seen only once. Sequenced material: PBMCs. These receptor sequences come from a human donor in good health (CMV status not recorded). Some clones in this sample may be carry-over from other donors' samples.

Remarks on this clonotype: It may be a read error: a sequence one base away is much more abundant. This sequence joins TRBV6-2 or TRBV6-3 and TRBJ2-7, with D possibly matching TRBD2 (7 bases). Germline V gene sequence: CDR1 MNHEY, CDR2 SVGEGT. The CDR3 length is 16 residues. CDR3 in amino acids: CASSSGGHRVSYGQYF. CDR3 in DNA: TGTGCCAGCAGTTCGGGGGGACACAGAGTCTCCTACGGGCAGTACTTC.

This clonotype was picked up a small number of times. The CDR3 sequence is CASSPSFGGVNTEAFF. The CDR3 DNA reads TGTGCCAGCTCCCCATCTTTCGGTGGGGTGAACACTGAAGCTTTCTTT. This chain links TRBV18 with TRBJ1-1; D remains unclear. Trimming pared 6 bases from V and 0 bases from J, leaving 17 bases between. Germline CDR1 and CDR2: KGHSH and LQKENI. The CDR3 length is 16 residues.

This clonotype was counted a few times. J is TRBJ2-1 and V is TRBV29-1; TRBD2 matches 11 bases. CDR1 and CDR2 from the germline V gene are SQVTM and ANQGSEA. CDR3 length: 15 amino acids. V shed 1 base, J shed 4 bases, and the junction held 3 bases outside the gene matches. The DNA of the CDR3 is TGCAGCGTTGAAGGAGGGACTAGCGGATACAATGAGCAGTTCTTC. Translating it yields CSVEGGTSGYNEQFF.

This clonotype was observed many times. The chain is built from TRBV7-2 and TRBJ1-2, with 10 bases lining up with TRBD1. This CDR3 spans 16 amino acids. Trimming removed 1 base from V and 5 bases from J; junction bases left unmatched: 7. From germline, CDR1 is SGHTA and CDR2 FQGNSA. The CDR3 nucleotides read TGTGCCAGCAGCTTAGATCCCGACAGGGGGCTATATGGCTACACCTTC. Its protein is CASSLDPDRGLYGYTF.

This clonotype was picked up one time. The chain has TRBV12-3 or TRBV12-4 and TRBJ2-2, with D possibly being TRBD1 (5 bases). The CDR3 extends over 14 amino acids. V lost 7 bases and J 5 bases, leaving 14 bases between the germline ends. CDR3 sequence: CASKTGQGTGELFF. Here the CDR3 DNA reads TGTGCCAGCAAGACCGGGCAGGGTACCGGGGAGCTGTTTTTT.

V usage is TRBV20-1 and J usage is TRBJ2-7; D is possibly TRBD2 (6 bases). The CDR3 spans 14 residues. V lost 5 bases, J lost 2 bases, and 16 bases lay in between. Germline CDR1 DFQATT, CDR2 SNEGSKA (reference sequence). CDR3 amino acids: CSAGRSGNTYEQYF. As DNA, the CDR3 is TGCAGTGCTGGGAGGAGCGGCAATACCTACGAGCAGTACTTC.

The gene calls are TRBV27 and TRBJ2-7, with 8 bases identical to TRBD2. The CDR3 runs 15 residues. The V gene's germline CDR1 is MNHEY and CDR2 SMNVEV (reference sequence). V lost 5 bases, J lost 0 bases, and 6 bases stayed unmatched. The CDR3 here is CASSQTGTSSYEQYF. CDR3 DNA: TGTGCCAGCAGTCAAACCGGGACTAGCTCCTACGAGCAGTACTTC.

This clonotype was recorded at least ten times. The chain is built from TRBV5-1 and TRBJ2-7; D uncertain. The V end was cut by 0 bases, the J end by 7 bases, with 11 bases between. CDR1 and CDR2 (germline): SGHRS, YFSETQ. This CDR3 has 13 residues. CDR3 bases: TGCGCCAGCAGCTTGGGGCTCGAAGGGGAGCAGTACTTC. This translates into CASSLGLEGEQYF. The variable domain in full, with the rest retrieved from reference TRBV5-1 and TRBJ2-7, is KAGVTQTPRYLIKTRGQQVTLSCSPISGHRSVSWYQQTPGQGLQFLFEYFSETQRNKGNFPGRFSGRQFSNSRSEMNVSTLELGDSALYLCASSLGLEGEQYFGPGTRLTVT.

This clonotype was detected a few times. The chain employs TRBV29-1 and TRBJ2-1; 9 nucleotides align to TRBD2. The CDR3 runs 13 residues. The germline V gene encodes CDR1 SQVTM and CDR2 ANQGSEA. J lost 2 bases, V lost 5 bases, and 1 base had no gene match. The CDR3 reads CSVCGRAYNEQFF. Here the CDR3 DNA reads TGCAGCGTTTGCGGGAGGGCCTACAATGAGCAGTTCTTC.

This clonotype was found many times. The CDR3 protein is CASSYTKLNTEAFF. The CDR3 nucleotides are TGTGCCAGCAGTTACACTAAATTGAACACTGAAGCTTTCTTT. This chain links TRBV6-5 with TRBJ1-1; D is unresolved. The CDR3 extends over 14 amino acids. V lost 2 bases and J 0 bases, leaving 7 bases between the germline ends. The germline V gene has CDR1 MNHEY and CDR2 SVGAGI.

This clonotype was counted at least ten times. The chain combines TRBV28 with TRBJ2-3; 7 bases fit TRBD1. The length of the CDR3 is 15 residues. The germline CDR1 and CDR2 sequences are MDHEN and SYDVKM. V shed 3 bases and J 3 bases; nucleotides not matched to a gene: 6. The CDR3 loop is CASSLQGVGTDTQYF. The CDR3 region has the DNA TGTGCCAGCAGTTTGCAGGGGGTAGGAACAGATACGCAGTATTTT.

This clonotype appeared many times. This chain uses TRBV29-1 with TRBJ2-1; TRBD1 aligns across 9 bases. Germline V gene lookup returns CDR1 SQVTM and CDR2 ANQGSEA. CDR3 size: 15 residues. V lost 7 bases to trimming and J lost 5 bases; unmatched junction nucleotides: 12. CDR3 residues: CSADRGRDLDNEQFF. The CDR3 DNA follows: TGCAGCGCGGACAGGGGACGGGACTTGGACAATGAGCAGTTCTTC.

This clonotype came up a few times. The CDR3 reads CASSFTGSNYGYTF. The CDR3 DNA reads as TGTGCCAGCAGCTTTACAGGGTCTAACTATGGCTACACCTTC. The V call is TRBV7-2, the J call TRBJ1-2; D is possibly TRBD1 (6 bases). CDR3 length equals 14 residues. Trimming cost V 3 bases and J 0 bases, with 8 bases left between them. The germline CDR1 and CDR2 sequences are SGHTA and FQGNSA.

This clonotype was counted a few times. V usage is TRBV7-9 and J usage is TRBJ1-2; maybe TRBD1 (5 bases). CDR3 size: 17 residues. Germline values: CDR1 SEHNR, CDR2 FQNEAQ (reference sequence). The V and J ends lost 5 bases and 3 bases respectively, with 22 bases between them. The CDR3: CASSPRGGRAGYYGYTF. CDR3 coding DNA: TGTGCCAGCAGCCCGAGGGGCGGTAGGGCAGGGTACTATGGCTACACCTTC.

This clonotype was seen repeatedly, ten times or more. The V gene is TRBV7-8, the J gene TRBJ1-4, with a possible D match to TRBD1 (6 bases). Germline CDR1 is SGHVS and CDR2 is FQNEAQ. Trimming left V 5 bases short and J 0 bases short, with 16 bases between. This CDR3 region has 17 residues. The CDR3 sequence: CASSLYGGRATNEKLFF. Here the CDR3 DNA reads TGTGCCAGCAGCCTTTATGGGGGGCGGGCAACTAATGAAAAACTGTTTTTT.

This clonotype has a handful of counts. The gene calls are TRBV11-2 and TRBJ2-7; D may be TRBD2 (7 bases). Germline assignment: CDR1 SGHAT and CDR2 FQNNGV. V lost 2 bases and J 0 bases, leaving 14 bases between the germline ends. This CDR3 has 16 residues. The CDR3 here is CASSLYREGSSYEQYF. CDR3 nucleotide sequence: TGTGCCAGCAGCTTATACAGGGAGGGTAGCTCCTACGAGCAGTACTTC. The whole variable domain, remainder taken from reference TRBV11-2 and TRBJ2-7, is EAGVAQSPRYKIIEKRQSVAFWCNPISGHATLYWYQQILGQGPKLLIQFQNNGVVDDSQLPKDRFSAERLKGVDSTLKIQPAKLEDSAVYLCASSLYREGSSYEQYFGPGTRLTVT.

There are a few counts of this clonotype. The chain links TRBV20-1 to TRBJ2-1, with D possibly being TRBD2 (6 bases). Germline assignment: CDR1 DFQATT and CDR2 SNEGSKA (reference sequence). This CDR3 has 14 amino acids. V lost 1 base to trimming and J lost 8 bases, with 15 bases between them. The CDR3: CSARGGTGGDEQFF. As DNA, the CDR3 is TGCAGTGCTAGAGGTGGGACTGGGGGAGATGAGCAGTTCTTC.

This clonotype was picked up many times. This sequence joins TRBV20-1 and TRBJ2-3; 7 positions agree with TRBD1. V shed 4 bases and J 3 bases; nucleotides not matched to a gene: 10. This CDR3 has 15 residues. Germline V gene sequence: CDR1 DFQATT, CDR2 SNEGSKA (reference sequence). CDR3 nucleotides: TGCAGTGCTACGAAAACACAGGGGTGGACAGATACGCAGTATTTT. It is translated as CSATKTQGWTDTQYF.

This clonotype was seen at least ten times. V is TRBV5-1 and J is TRBJ2-7, with TRBD2 identical over 14 bases. CDR1 is SGHRS and CDR2 is YFSETQ in the germline V gene. The CDR3 loop spans 16 amino acids. V lost 4 bases and J lost 7; bases outside the gene matches: 10. CDR3 DNA: TGCGCCAGCAGCCCGGGGGGACTAGCGGGAGTCGGGGAGCAGTACTTC. Translated: CASSPGGLAGVGEQYF. The entire variable domain, with the rest obtained from reference TRBV5-1 and TRBJ2-7, is as follows: KAGVTQTPRYLIKTRGQQVTLSCSPISGHRSVSWYQQTPGQGLQFLFEYFSETQRNKGNFPGRFSGRQFSNSRSEMNVSTLELGDSALYLCASSPGGLAGVGEQYFGPGTRLTVT.

This clonotype was observed at least ten times. The chain is built from TRBV7-9 and TRBJ1-2, with a possible D match to TRBD1 (6 bases). CDR3 length equals 17 residues. Trimming left V 1 base short and J 0 bases short, with 15 bases between. From germline, CDR1 is SEHNR and CDR2 FQNEAQ (reference sequence). The CDR3 reads CASSLGYQGTTNYGYTF. CDR3 nucleotides: TGTGCCAGCAGCTTAGGGTACCAGGGGACAACTAACTATGGCTACACCTTC.